These T cell receptor beta chains were read from a single sample in a study of cytomegalovirus exposure and HLA in healthy donors. The protocol was immunoSEQ multiplex PCR, while the TCRdb copy is restricted to in-frame clones and leaves out a portion. The sample records approximately 100,000 clones, more than 60% being singletons. The source material was PBMCs. These receptors came from a man between 50 and 59 years old in good health and CMV-seronegative. The CDR3 runs from the conserved cysteine through the conserved F or W. D genes are given only for firm matches. Clone size is shown for a subset of rows, as once, few, many or a class of expanded clone.

D	V	size	J	length	CDR3	DNA
TRBD1	TRBV5-1	few	TRBJ1-1	16	CASKTGQGIMNTEAFF	TGCGCCAGCAAAACGGGACAGGGCATTATGAACACTGAAGCTTTCTTT
.	TRBV28	.	TRBJ1-2	13	CASSLAGAGGYTF	TGTGCCAGCAGTTTAGCGGGGGCCGGTGGCTACACCTTC
TRBD2	TRBV9	once	TRBJ2-1	16	CASSAQTSGRVNEQFF	TGTGCCAGCAGCGCCCAGACTAGCGGGAGGGTCAATGAGCAGTTCTTC
.	TRBV9	.	TRBJ2-7	16	CASSAQWTASSYEQYF	TGTGCCAGCAGCGCCCAGTGGACAGCCAGCTCCTACGAGCAGTACTTC
.	TRBV4-1	.	TRBJ2-2	14	CASSQAPGTGELFF	TGCGCCAGCAGCCAAGCCCCGGGGACCGGGGAGCTGTTTTTT
.	TRBV5-4	few	TRBJ1-2	13	CASLITGTEGYTF	TGTGCCAGCTTAATCACAGGGACGGAAGGCTACACCTTC
.	TRBV11-1	.	TRBJ1-4	18	CASSTNPQNFATNEKLFF	TGTGCCAGCAGTACGAACCCGCAAAACTTCGCAACTAATGAAAAACTGTTTTTT
.	TRBV9	.	TRBJ2-1	15	CAGSSRTESYNEQFF	TGTGCCGGCAGCTCGAGGACAGAATCCTACAATGAGCAGTTCTTC
.	TRBV18	once	TRBJ2-5	12	CASSPSPREQYF	TGTGCCAGCTCACCATCACCCCGGGAGCAGTACTTC
TRBD1	TRBV29-1	.	TRBJ2-7	13	CSVGDRVTYEQYF	TGCAGCGTTGGAGACAGGGTGACCTACGAGCAGTACTTC
.	TRBV6-5	.	TRBJ1-5	12	CASRETVGPQHF	TGTGCCAGCAGAGAGACAGTCGGGCCCCAGCATTTT
TRBD1	TRBV9	.	TRBJ2-7	14	CASSPRDRGYEQYF	TGTGCCAGCAGCCCCCGGGACAGGGGCTACGAGCAGTACTTC
.	TRBV6-1	.	TRBJ2-3	15	CASSERGGTTNTQYF	TGTGCCAGCAGTGAAAGGGGGGGGACGACGAATACGCAGTATTTT
.	TRBV28	.	TRBJ2-3	12	CASTTPTHTQYF	TGTGCCAGCACGACTCCCACTCATACGCAGTATTTT
TRBD2	TRBV28	few	TRBJ2-3	18	CASSLNRVAGGETDTQYF	TGTGCCAGCAGTTTAAATAGGGTAGCGGGGGGGGAGACAGATACGCAGTATTTT
.	TRBV7-2	.	TRBJ2-7	15	CASSSTPRLAYEQYF	TGTGCCAGCAGCTCCACCCCACGGTTAGCCTACGAGCAGTACTTC
.	TRBV28	.	TRBJ1-1	13	CASSWTARTEAFF	TGTGCCAGCAGTTGGACAGCCCGGACTGAAGCTTTCTTT
.	TRBV28	few	TRBJ2-7	15	CASRIAAEALGEQYF	TGTGCCAGCAGGATCGCGGCTGAGGCCCTCGGCGAGCAGTACTTC
TRBD1	TRBV28	few	TRBJ2-7	14	CASSHGTVVYEQYF	TGTGCCAGCAGTCACGGGACAGTGGTGTACGAGCAGTACTTC
.	TRBV10-3	.	TRBJ1-2	14	CAISDLTANYGYTF	TGTGCCATCAGTGACCTCACAGCTAACTATGGCTACACCTTC
.	TRBV13	few	TRBJ2-7	14	CASSPEGSAYEQYF	TGTGCCAGCAGCCCAGAGGGCAGCGCCTACGAGCAGTACTTC
TRBD1	TRBV11-1	.	TRBJ1-3	19	CASSLGPGQGSSAGNTIYF	TGTGCCAGCAGCTTGGGACCGGGACAGGGATCTTCCGCTGGAAACACCATATATTTT
.	TRBV5-6	few	TRBJ2-2	17	CASSRLLGAKGTGELFF	TGTGCCAGCAGCCGGCTTTTGGGAGCGAAGGGCACCGGGGAGCTGTTTTTT
.	TRBV5-1	.	TRBJ1-2	15	CASSPGYFSTGGYTF	TGCGCCAGCAGCCCGGGGTACTTTTCTACGGGGGGCTACACCTTC
TRBD1	TRBV25-1	.	TRBJ1-2	16	CASSDWIVDRVGGYTF	TGTGCCAGCAGTGACTGGATCGTAGACAGGGTGGGAGGCTACACCTTC
.	TRBV9	few	TRBJ1-1	14	CASSRSSGGTEAFF	TGTGCCAGCAGCCGGTCCTCGGGGGGCACTGAAGCTTTCTTT
.	TRBV5-1	.	TRBJ2-5	12	CASKMEGEAQYF	TGCGCCAGCAAGATGGAGGGAGAGGCCCAGTACTTC
.	TRBV29-1	few	TRBJ2-3	15	CSVVPERIISDTQYF	TGCAGCGTTGTACCAGAGCGTATTATTTCAGATACGCAGTATTTT